This entry is about one T cell receptor (beta chain). The protocol was immunoSEQ multiplex PCR, while the TCRdb copy is restricted to in-frame clones and leaves out a portion. This sample has over 70,000 clones; around 92% occur once, and the top ten carry roughly 2.8%. The entry originates in a study of T cell changes during pregnancy in multiple sclerosis. Looked up from germline, CDR1 is ENHRY and CDR2 is SYGVKD. This CDR3 region has 15 residues. The ends were cut back, 0 bases at V and 8 bases at J, with 14 bases in the middle. The chain uses TRBV10-3 and TRBJ2-1; no firm D call. This sample comprised peripheral blood, obtained in the third trimester of pregnancy. This TCR was recovered from a female donor in good health, enrolled as a control in a pregnancy study. The CDR3 nucleotides are TGTGCCATCAGTGAGTCGATAGAGCGTCCGGATGAGCAGTTCTTC. Protein product: CAISESIERPDEQFF.